This entry lists 26 T cell receptor beta chains sequenced from one sample in a study of T-cell reconstitution after alpha-beta-depleted transplantation in children. Preparing the TCRbeta library involved the use of unique molecular identifiers. TCRdb reprocessed the PCR reads via MiXCR and lists one record per CDR3 protein. The sample has 400,000 to 500,000 distinct CDR3 sequences; approximately 10% are singletons. The material was PBMCs from the stem cell graft donor, obtained from the stem cell graft. The receptors come from a human donor who donated a stem cell graft to a child with acute myeloid leukemia.

This sequence joins TRBV7-6 and TRBJ2-1, with TRBD1 matching 9 bases. The ends lost 1 base at V and 9 bases at J; junction bases unmatched: 10. This CDR3 has 16 amino acids. Germline loops: CDR1 SGHVS, CDR2 FNYEAQ. This chain's CDR3 is CASSLDRGRFNTEQFF. CDR3 bases: TGTGCCAGCAGCTTAGACAGGGGGCGATTTAATACTGAGCAGTTCTTC.

The chain uses TRBV29-1 and TRBJ2-1; D is ambiguous. Per germline, CDR1 SQVTM and CDR2 ANQGSEA. V dropped 0 bases and J dropped 2 bases, with 11 bases sitting between them. This CDR3 is built from 15 residues. The CDR3 coding sequence is TGCAGCGTTGAAGACCGGGTGAGCGCCTACAATGAGCAGTTCTTC. This encodes CSVEDRVSAYNEQFF.

This clonotype was counted only a few times. CDR3 sequence: CASSEYDGELFF. In nucleotides, the CDR3 is TGTGCCAGCAGTGAATATGACGGGGAGCTGTTTTTT. The gene calls are TRBV25-1 and TRBJ2-2; D call uncertain. The CDR3 spans 12 residues. Germline assignment: CDR1 MGHDK and CDR2 SYGVNS. Trimming removed 0 bases from V and 7 bases from J, with 3 bases in between.

This clonotype was counted between two and nine times. This sequence joins TRBV2 and TRBJ1-6, with 8 positions matching TRBD1. The CDR3 contains 15 residues. Trimming took 7 bases from V and 9 from J; bases not matched to a gene: 11. Germline CDR1 and CDR2: SNHLY and FYNNEI. CDR3 nucleotide sequence: TGTGCCAGCAATCTCGGACAGGGCGTAGGTTCACCCCTCCACTTT. It is translated as CASNLGQGVGSPLHF.

This clonotype came up a few times. The rearrangement joins TRBV19 to TRBJ2-5, with a possible D match to TRBD2 (6 bases). This CDR3 is built from 14 residues. V was cut by 6 bases and J by 4 bases, with 15 bases left in between. Germline V gene data show CDR1 as LNHDA and CDR2 as SQIVND (reference sequence). In DNA, the CDR3 is TGTGCCAGTAGCTCTCGACTAGTTCCAGAGACCCAGTACTTC. It is translated as CASSSRLVPETQYF.

In its sample, this clonotype was seen a few times. The V gene is TRBV19, the J gene TRBJ2-2; 9 positions agree with TRBD1. The CDR3 extends over 15 amino acids. CDR1 LNHDA and CDR2 SQIVND come from the germline V gene (reference sequence). V lost 6 bases to trimming and J lost 5 bases; unmatched junction nucleotides: 7. As DNA, the CDR3 is TGTGCCAGTAGACCGGGACAGGGAGGAACCGGGGAGCTGTTTTTT. Translation: CASRPGQGGTGELFF.

This clonotype was observed a few times. The V and J genes are TRBV20-1 and TRBJ2-5, with 9 bases that match TRBD2. Germline V CDR1 and CDR2: DFQATT, SNEGSKA (reference sequence). After removal of 6 bases from V and 2 bases from J, the junction contained 10 bases not matched to a gene. This CDR3 spans 15 amino acids. CDR3 sequence reads: CSASPGLANQETQYF. As DNA, the CDR3 is TGCAGTGCCTCCCCGGGACTAGCCAATCAAGAGACCCAGTACTTC.

This clonotype was picked up many times. The V and J genes are TRBV12-3 or TRBV12-4 and TRBJ2-1; D is undetermined. V lost 3 bases and J 4 bases, leaving 4 bases between the germline ends. This CDR3 is 12 amino acids long. The CDR3 loop reads CASSFPYNEQFF. The CDR3 DNA is TGTGCCAGCAGTTTTCCGTACAATGAGCAGTTCTTC.

This rearrangement joins TRBV20-1 to TRBJ2-2, with a possible D match to TRBD2 (5 bases). Trimming removed 6 bases at V and 6 bases at J, with 20 bases between. Germline V lookup: CDR1 DFQATT, CDR2 SNEGSKA (reference sequence). The CDR3 is 15 amino acids. The CDR3: CSAATLLEGSGELFF. As DNA, the CDR3 is TGCAGTGCCGCTACCCTCCTCGAGGGCTCCGGGGAGCTGTTTTTT.

This clonotype was recorded a few times. The J gene is TRBJ2-1, the V gene TRBV5-1; D tentatively fits TRBD1 or TRBD2 (5 bases each). CDR1 and CDR2 from the germline V gene are SGHRS and YFSETQ. V was trimmed by 6 bases and J by 5 bases, leaving 9 bases between them. This CDR3 is built from 12 residues. The CDR3 loop reads CASKLGDNEQFF. The CDR3 DNA is TGCGCCAGCAAACTGGGGGACAATGAGCAGTTCTTC. Looking up the rest from reference TRBV5-1 and TRBJ2-1 gives the full variable domain: KAGVTQTPRYLIKTRGQQVTLSCSPISGHRSVSWYQQTPGQGLQFLFEYFSETQRNKGNFPGRFSGRQFSNSRSEMNVSTLELGDSALYLCASKLGDNEQFFGPGTRLTVL.

This clonotype was counted only a few times. The genes are TRBV15 and TRBJ2-3; D is undetermined. Trimming removed 5 bases from V and 0 bases from J, with 6 bases in between. The CDR3 runs to 13 residues. Germline lookup yields CDR1 LNHNV and CDR2 YYDKDF (reference sequence). The CDR3 loop is CATSFSSTDTQYF. The CDR3 DNA follows: TGTGCCACCAGCTTTAGTAGCACAGATACGCAGTATTTT.

This clonotype appeared a few times. The chain recombines TRBV24-1 with TRBJ2-7; D is perhaps TRBD2 (6 bases). The CDR3 has 16 amino acids. Germline lookup yields CDR1 KGHDR and CDR2 SFDVKD. V shed 5 bases and J shed 7 bases, with 23 bases lying between them. CDR3 nucleotide sequence: TGTGCCACCAGTGCCCGAGCACCGGACTACCCTAGGGAGCAGTACTTC. Its protein product is CATSARAPDYPREQYF.

This clonotype was found many times. The chain recombines TRBV20-1 with TRBJ1-2; 8 bases agree with TRBD1. This CDR3 region has 13 residues. J lost 3 bases, V lost 2 bases, and 2 bases had no gene match. Germline V gene sequence: CDR1 DFQATT, CDR2 SNEGSKA (reference sequence). The CDR3: CSARTGGDYGYTF. The CDR3 DNA reads TGCAGTGCTAGAACAGGGGGGGACTATGGCTACACCTTC.

This clonotype was seen repeatedly, ten times or more. This chain uses TRBV10-3 with TRBJ2-5; 7 nucleotides match TRBD1. The ends lost 6 bases at V and 5 bases at J; junction bases unmatched: 12. Germline CDR1 ENHRY, CDR2 SYGVKD. The CDR3 extends over 15 amino acids. Here the CDR3 DNA reads TGTGCCATCAGCACCCCGACAGGGCGGGCGGAGACCCAGTACTTC. Translating it yields CAISTPTGRAETQYF.

This clonotype was seen a few times. This sequence joins TRBV20-1 and TRBJ2-2, with 7 bases identical to TRBD1. Trimming took 6 bases from V and 1 from J; bases not matched to a gene: 5. Germline assignment: CDR1 DFQATT and CDR2 SNEGSKA (reference sequence). This CDR3 has 14 amino acids. The CDR3 is CSASGQLNTGELFF. The CDR3 DNA is TGCAGTGCATCGGGACAGCTGAACACCGGGGAGCTGTTTTTT.

In its sample, this clonotype was seen a few times. V and J are TRBV24-1 and TRBJ2-3; TRBD1 might be the D (6 bases). The CDR3 has 16 residues. The ends were cut back, 4 bases at V and 0 bases at J, with 13 bases in the middle. Germline V lookup: CDR1 KGHDR, CDR2 SFDVKD. The CDR3: CATSDHGQTSTDTQYF. Here the CDR3 DNA reads TGTGCCACCAGTGACCACGGACAGACTAGCACAGATACGCAGTATTTT.

A few counts support this clonotype. The chain recombines TRBV6-1 with TRBJ2-5; D is possibly TRBD1 or TRBD2 (5 bases each). Trimming shortened V by 6 bases and J by 2 bases, and 19 bases separated the two germline ends. Per germline, CDR1 MNHNS and CDR2 SASEGT. This CDR3 spans 16 amino acids. CDR3 DNA sequence: TGTGCCAGCAGAGGTATACGGGGCCTCGGGCAAGAGACCCAGTACTTC. The encoded protein is CASRGIRGLGQETQYF.

The chain has TRBV19 and TRBJ2-7, with 7 bases lining up with TRBD1. V lost 11 bases, J lost 3 bases, and 16 bases stayed unmatched. This CDR3 comprises 15 residues. The germline V gene has CDR1 LNHDA and CDR2 SQIVND (reference sequence). The CDR3 sequence is CAASELGTDYYEQYV. CDR3 nucleotide sequence: TGTGCCGCATCAGAGCTGGGGACAGACTACTACGAGCAGTACGTC.

This clonotype was seen a few times. V usage is TRBV4-1 and J usage is TRBJ1-1; 7 bases fit TRBD1. Germline values: CDR1 MGHRA, CDR2 YSYEKL. This CDR3 contains 16 residues. V lost 0 bases and J lost 6; bases outside the gene matches: 10. The CDR3 nucleotides read TGCGCCAGCAGCCAAGATGCAGGGGGAGATGGTCCTGAAGCTTTCTTT. This encodes CASSQDAGGDGPEAFF.

This clonotype has only a few counts. The chain has TRBV4-1 and TRBJ2-7; 10 bases match TRBD1. Germline V gives CDR1 MGHRA, CDR2 YSYEKL. V dropped 0 bases and J dropped 6; count of bases not matched to a gene: 5. This CDR3 region has 15 residues. The CDR3 nucleotides read TGCGCCAGCAGCCAAGAAGGGACAGGGGTTTTCGAGCAGTACGTC. This encodes CASSQEGTGVFEQYV.

The table lists this clonotype with a few counts. The V gene is TRBV18, the J gene TRBJ1-5; no reliable D call. The germline gives CDR1 KGHSH, CDR2 LQKENI. Trimming took 3 bases from V and 1 from J, leaving 13 bases between them. This CDR3 comprises 16 residues. DNA for the CDR3: TGTGCCAGCTCACCTACGGGAATCGGGAGCAATCAGCCCCAGCATTTT. Residues: CASSPTGIGSNQPQHF. Full variable domain (remainder filled in from reference TRBV18 and TRBJ1-5): NAGVMQNPRHLVRRRGQEARLRCSPMKGHSHVYWYRQLPEEGLKFMVYLQKENIIDESGMPKERFSAEFPKEGPSILRIQQVVRGDSAAYFCASSPTGIGSNQPQHFGDGTRLSIL.

This clonotype was seen many times. The V call is TRBV5-1, the J call TRBJ1-6; the D is unclear. The germline CDR1 and CDR2 sequences are SGHRS and YFSETQ. With 0 bases removed from V and 10 bases from J, the gap between germline ends came to 8 bases. The CDR3 has 13 residues. CDR3 protein: CASSLAGRSPLHF. CDR3 coding DNA: TGCGCCAGCAGCTTGGCGGGGAGGTCACCCCTCCACTTT.

The genes are TRBV20-1 and TRBJ2-1, with 8 bases matching TRBD2. Per the germline V gene, CDR1 is DFQATT and CDR2 is SNEGSKA (reference sequence). The CDR3 is 13 amino acids. The trim removed 5 bases at V and 10 bases at J, leaving 10 bases unmatched. The CDR3 loop reads CSALGHSGIEQFF. The CDR3 DNA sequence: TGCAGTGCTCTCGGACATAGCGGGATCGAGCAGTTCTTC.

The gene calls are TRBV5-6 and TRBJ2-5; 9 bases are a match to TRBD1. The CDR3 is 16 residues long. Germline V gene sequence: CDR1 SGHDT, CDR2 YYEEEE. V shed 0 bases and J 5 bases; nucleotides not matched to a gene: 8. CDR3 DNA sequence: TGTGCCAGCAGCTTGGAAGGACAGGGGTTCGCGGAGACCCAGTACTTC. Translating gives CASSLEGQGFAETQYF.

This clonotype was seen a few times. V usage is TRBV20-1 and J usage is TRBJ2-3, with 7 bases matching TRBD1. This CDR3 has 17 residues. Germline V lookup: CDR1 DFQATT, CDR2 SNEGSKA (reference sequence). Trimming took 5 bases from V and 0 from J; bases not matched to a gene: 14. DNA of the CDR3: TGCAGTGCTCCAGACCCCCACGGGACAGATAGCACAGATACGCAGTATTTT. This gives the protein CSAPDPHGTDSTDTQYF.

This clonotype was picked up a small number of times. This chain uses TRBV12-3 or TRBV12-4 with TRBJ2-1; D call uncertain. The CDR3 sequence is 13 residues long. Trimming cost V 5 bases and J 8 bases, with 13 bases left between them. The DNA of the CDR3 is TGTGCCAGCAGTCCCCTGCAGTTTGATGAGCAGTTCTTC. It is translated as CASSPLQFDEQFF.